What follows describes a single TCR beta chain. Its antigen is unknown. The sample originates from a study of Ad26.COV2.S vaccination and SARS-CoV-2 variants. Study background: Into the muscle, Ad26.COV2.S was dosed once or twice, 56 days apart.

The CDR3 has 16 residues. CDR1 is GTSNPN and CDR2 is SVGIG in the germline V gene (reference sequence). Trimming took 5 bases from V and 5 from J; bases not matched to a gene: 11. Study-wide results and limits: People who got the vaccine or the placebo had similar non-spike TCR breadth. TCR breadth and depth analyses may have underestimated total T cell responses.

The treatment is: roughly 20 received Ad26.COV2.S at low or high dose, single or two shots; 5 received placebo; per-sample allocation not given. Repertoires come from day 63 after the first vaccine or placebo injection. The repertoire was sequenced with immunoSEQ multiplex PCR; TCRdb's copy has only in-frame clones and lacks some. The sample yields about 440,000 clones, 80% to 95% seen once. This TCR was recovered from a person between 18 and 59 years old who received the Ad26.COV2.S COVID-19 vaccine or a placebo. The genes are TRBV30 and TRBJ2-2; 10 bases are shared with TRBD2. The sample was peripheral blood, taken in a trial of Ad26.COV2.S vaccine versus placebo. The CDR3 bases are TGTGCCTGGGGGCCTGGACTAGCGGTGGGGACCGGGGAGCTGTTTTTT. Translation: CAWGPGLAVGTGELFF. Looking up the rest from reference TRBV30 and TRBJ2-2 gives the full variable domain: SQTIHQWPATLVQPVGSPLSLECTVEGTSNPNLYWYRQAAGRGLQLLFYSVGIGQISSEVPQNLSASRPQDRQFILSSKKLLLSDSGFYLCAWGPGLAVGTGELFFGEGSRLTVL.